This passage covers 25 T cell receptor beta chains from one sample sequenced in a study of T cell responses to AZD1222 COVID-19 vaccine (dated by TCRdb to the early 2020s). The time point label, read with the paper, signifies: about 28 days (+/-7) after the second vaccine dose. Library construction relied on the immunoSEQ multiplex PCR assay. TCRdb took this table from immuneACCESS and kept in-frame rearrangements with V and J called. Such tables lack part of the clones; where checked against another copy, unresolved V genes explain under half of the gap, and the rest is unexplained. The sample includes fewer than 85,000 clones, with around 90% observed a single time. The top ten constitute roughly 1.2% of the sample. Sequenced here: peripheral blood, sampled 28 days after the second AZD1222 dose. Receptor source: an adult who received the AZD1222 COVID-19 vaccine.

The rearrangement links TRBV12-5 to TRBJ1-1; D gene uncertain. V lost 2 bases, J lost 1 base, and 8 bases lay in between. The CDR3 is 14 amino acids. Germline CDR1 reads LGHNT; CDR2 reads FRNRAP. CDR3 protein: CASGLPQTNTEAFF. The CDR3 DNA sequence: TGTGCTAGTGGTTTGCCGCAGACGAACACTGAAGCTTTCTTT.

This clone was seen more than once but under ten times. This chain joins TRBV18 and TRBJ1-1, with D hard to call. The CDR3 is 14 residues long. With 3 bases removed from V and 2 bases from J, the gap between germline ends came to 10 bases. Germline values: CDR1 KGHSH, CDR2 LQKENI. CDR3 DNA: TGTGCCAGCTCACCCCCCGGTGGAAACACTGAAGCTTTCTTT. Its protein product is CASSPPGGNTEAFF.

The chain employs TRBV5-1 and TRBJ2-5; D possibly matches TRBD1 or TRBD2 (5 bases each). The CDR3 is made up of 16 amino acids. Germline assignment: CDR1 SGHRS and CDR2 YFSETQ. V dropped 6 bases and J dropped 1 base, with 19 bases sitting between them. The CDR3 DNA reads TGCGCCAGCATCCGGGACGGACGAGAGACCCAAGAGACCCAGTACTTC. Its protein product is CASIRDGRETQETQYF.

Only one count was recorded for this clone. The rearrangement joins TRBV6-5 to TRBJ1-1; 8 bases fit TRBD1. Germline V gene data show CDR1 as MNHEY and CDR2 as SVGAGI. V lost 7 bases to trimming and J lost 11 bases; unmatched junction nucleotides: 12. The CDR3 extends over 13 amino acids. The CDR3 sequence: CASTFRQGRNAFF. CDR3 DNA sequence: TGTGCCAGCACCTTCCGACAGGGGAGAAATGCTTTCTTT.

This rearrangement joins TRBV27 to TRBJ1-2; weak D call: TRBD1 (6 bases). V shed 7 bases and J shed 3 bases, with 12 bases lying between them. The CDR3 spans 13 residues. The V gene's germline CDR1 is MNHEY and CDR2 SMNVEV (reference sequence). In DNA form, the CDR3 reads TGTGCCAGCAAGGGGGTGTCCCACTATGGCTACACCTTC. This encodes CASKGVSHYGYTF.

This sequence joins TRBV2 and TRBJ1-1; D gene ambiguous. The V and J ends lost 7 bases and 2 bases respectively, with 11 bases between them. Germline-derived CDR1 and CDR2 are SNHLY and FYNNEI. CDR3 size: 13 residues. The CDR3 sequence: CASTRWGNTEAFF. The CDR3 DNA sequence: TGTGCCAGCACCCGTTGGGGAAACACTGAAGCTTTCTTT.

The V and J genes are TRBV18 and TRBJ2-3; weak D call: TRBD2 (5 bases). CDR1 is KGHSH, CDR2 LQKENI, per germline. V lost 3 bases to trimming and J lost 4 bases, with 8 bases between them. CDR3 length: 13 residues. The CDR3 DNA reads TGTGCCAGCTCACCCGGGGTCGCAGATACGCAGTATTTT. Amino acids: CASSPGVADTQYF. The variable domain in full, completed from reference TRBV18 and TRBJ2-3, reads NAGVMQNPRHLVRRRGQEARLRCSPMKGHSHVYWYRQLPEEGLKFMVYLQKENIIDESGMPKERFSAEFPKEGPSILRIQQVVRGDSAAYFCASSPGVADTQYFGPGTRLTVL.

The chain is built from TRBV27 and TRBJ2-7; D not certain. Germline assignment: CDR1 MNHEY and CDR2 SMNVEV (reference sequence). This CDR3 region has 13 residues. Trimming left V 6 bases short and J 0 bases short, with 9 bases between. Here the CDR3 DNA reads TGTGCCAGCAGACCGGCCCGCTCCTACGAGCAGTACTTC. This encodes CASRPARSYEQYF.

This clone appeared a few times. V is TRBV6-5 and J is TRBJ2-1, with 7 bases that match TRBD1. Germline V lookup: CDR1 MNHEY, CDR2 SVGAGI. The CDR3 spans 16 residues. V shed 0 bases, J shed 7 bases, and the junction held 9 bases outside the gene matches. CDR3 loop: CASSYSLPYRGNEQFF. The CDR3 nucleotides read TGTGCCAGCAGTTACTCCCTCCCGTACAGGGGTAATGAGCAGTTCTTC.

The chain is built from TRBV19 and TRBJ2-3; TRBD2 agrees at 8 bases. J gave up 1 base and V 2 bases, and 14 bases lay outside the gene matches. CDR1 and CDR2 (germline): LNHDA, SQIVND (reference sequence). The CDR3 spans 19 residues. The CDR3 region is CASSISPGEAGGRTDTQYF. The CDR3 bases are TGTGCCAGTAGTATATCACCGGGGGAGGCGGGAGGACGCACAGATACGCAGTATTTT.

The chain uses TRBV5-1 and TRBJ1-6; no firm D call. V lost 1 base and J lost 9, with 11 bases in between. Germline assignment: CDR1 SGHRS and CDR2 YFSETQ. The CDR3 totals 14 residues. DNA for the CDR3: TGCGCCAGCAGCTTGTTAACATCGGGTTCACCCCTCCACTTT. Amino acid sequence: CASSLLTSGSPLHF.

This clone has only one observation. V gene TRBV28 combines with J gene TRBJ2-7; tentatively, D is TRBD2 (5 bases). This CDR3 is built from 14 residues. CDR1 is MDHEN, CDR2 SYDVKM, per germline. Trimming removed 7 bases at V and 1 base at J, with 14 bases between. CDR3 sequence reads: CASKLGSRSYEQYF. CDR3 DNA sequence: TGTGCCAGCAAACTAGGTAGTCGGTCCTACGAGCAGTACTTC.

V gene TRBV6-4 combines with J gene TRBJ1-5; D is undetermined. This CDR3 comprises 13 residues. The V end lost 5 bases, the J end lost 6 bases, and 11 bases lay between the germline ends. Germline assignment: CDR1 MRHNA and CDR2 SNTAGT. The CDR3 region is CASSPQTGQPQHF. CDR3 in DNA: TGTGCCAGCAGTCCACAGACCGGTCAGCCCCAGCATTTT.

About this clone itself: Other nucleotide sequences in the sample specify the same CDR3. This rearrangement joins TRBV5-1 to TRBJ2-4, with TRBD1 matching over 7 bases. This CDR3 is built from 15 residues. V trimming: 0 bases; J trimming: 9 bases; junction bases outside the gene matches: 9. CDR1 SGHRS and CDR2 YFSETQ come from the germline V gene. CDR3 region: CASSLADRERSIQYF. CDR3 DNA: TGCGCCAGCAGCTTGGCCGACAGGGAAAGATCCATTCAGTACTTC.

V usage is TRBV30 and J usage is TRBJ1-2, with a possible D match to TRBD1 (5 bases). Germline CDR1 and CDR2: GTSNPN and SVGIG (reference sequence). The germline V and J ends were trimmed by 1 base and 4 bases, with 7 bases remaining between them. The CDR3 has 12 residues. The CDR3 nucleotides read TGTGCCTGGAGTGGGGGCAGCTATGGCTACACCTTC. It is translated as CAWSGGSYGYTF.

This chain links TRBV10-2 with TRBJ1-2; no firm D call. V was pared by 0 bases and J by 7 bases, with 6 bases between. The CDR3 is 12 amino acids. Germline V lookup: CDR1 WSHSY, CDR2 SAAADI. The CDR3 DNA is TGCGCCAGCAGTGAGTCGATGGTTGGCTACACCTTC. Translation: CASSESMVGYTF.

The genes are TRBV7-9 and TRBJ1-2; unclear D gene. The CDR3 contains 10 residues. In germline, CDR1 is SEHNR, CDR2 FQNEAQ (reference sequence). CDR3 bases: TGTGACCAGCAATTGCATGGCTACACCTTC. This sequence encodes CDQQLHGYTF.

The V call is TRBV2, the J call TRBJ2-7; D is uncertain. V was trimmed by 8 bases and J by 1 base, leaving 18 bases between them. Germline CDR1 SNHLY, CDR2 FYNNEI. This CDR3 is 15 amino acids long. CDR3 sequence (DNA): TGTGCCAGCCAGTCACACAGTGGCGGTTCCTACGAGCAGTACTTC. The encoded protein is CASQSHSGGSYEQYF.

The chain links TRBV29-1 to TRBJ1-1; D gene uncertain. Germline CDR1 SQVTM, CDR2 ANQGSEA. This CDR3 comprises 13 residues. V lost 4 bases to trimming and J lost 1 base, with 10 bases between them. CDR3 bases: TGCAGCGTTGTTGGGCTGTGGAACACTGAAGCTTTCTTT. It yields the protein CSVVGLWNTEAFF.

The V and J genes are TRBV3-1 (or the pseudogene TRBV3-2) and TRBJ2-7; 8 bases are a match to TRBD2. CDR3 length equals 14 residues. V was clipped by 6 bases and J by 3 bases; unmatched bases: 7. CDR1 and CDR2 from the germline V gene are LGHDT and YNNKEL (reference sequence). The CDR3 sequence is CASRGGTRSYEQYF. CDR3 coding DNA: TGTGCCAGCAGGGGGGGGACTAGAAGCTACGAGCAGTACTTC.

The CDR3 DNA reads TGTGCCAGCTCACCACGCGAGAGCTCCTACAATGAGCAGTTCTTC. It translates to CASSPRESSYNEQFF. This sequence joins TRBV18 and TRBJ2-1; D unclear. Germline lookup yields CDR1 KGHSH and CDR2 LQKENI. The CDR3 consists of 15 residues. Trimming shortened V by 1 base and J by 0 bases, and 7 bases separated the two germline ends.

The chain combines TRBV10-3 with TRBJ1-5, with 7 bases identical to TRBD1. There are 13 residues in the CDR3. The V gene's germline CDR1 is ENHRY and CDR2 SYGVKD. J lost 6 bases, V lost 8 bases, and 7 bases had no gene match. CDR3 amino acids: CAIGQEDRQPQHF. CDR3 DNA sequence: TGTGCCATCGGACAGGAAGACCGTCAGCCCCAGCATTTT.

The CDR3 is CASSPWLAGAGETQYF. CDR3 in DNA: TGTGCCAGCAGCCCCTGGCTAGCGGGAGCTGGTGAGACCCAGTACTTC. V is TRBV11-1 and J is TRBJ2-5; TRBD2 aligns across 10 bases. The CDR3 loop spans 16 amino acids. Germline V CDR1 and CDR2: SGHAT, FQDESV (reference sequence). V shed 5 bases, J shed 5 bases, and the junction held 11 bases outside the gene matches.

The chain employs TRBV9 and TRBJ2-1; 13 bases agree with TRBD2. CDR1 is SGDLS and CDR2 is YYNGEE in the germline V gene. The CDR3 runs 15 residues. With 4 bases clipped from V and 6 bases from J, the junction kept 4 bases outside the gene matches. The CDR3 loop is CASSLLAGGPNEQFF. Written as DNA, the CDR3 is TGTGCCAGCAGCCTACTAGCGGGAGGGCCCAATGAGCAGTTCTTC.

This sequence joins TRBV2 and TRBJ1-6; a possible D gene is TRBD1 (5 bases). The V end was cut by 7 bases, the J end by 8 bases, with 12 bases between. The CDR3 covers 13 residues. Germline CDR1 and CDR2: SNHLY and FYNNEI. The DNA for the CDR3 is TGTGCCAGCACCCGGGACGTGGATTCACCCCTCCACTTT. Translation gives CASTRDVDSPLHF.